The source of this T cell receptor beta chain is a study of T-cell reconstitution after alpha-beta-depleted transplantation in children. The table lists this clonotype with many counts. Preparing the TCRbeta library involved the use of unique molecular identifiers. TCRdb re-called the PCR reads with MiXCR, one entry per CDR3 protein. The sample consists of about 340,000 distinct CDR3 sequences, approximately 12% of them appearing once. Germline V gene data show CDR1 as SQVTM and CDR2 as ANQGSEA. The CDR3 is made up of 13 amino acids. Trimming pared 6 bases from V and 2 bases from J, leaving 13 bases between.

The sequence was collected from a human donor who donated a stem cell graft to a child with Fanconi anemia. The chain uses TRBV29-1 and TRBJ1-1; no clear D. The sequenced sample was PBMCs, obtained from the stem cell graft. The CDR3 loop reads CSVPLGGNTEAFF. CDR3 coding DNA: TGCAGCGTCCCCCTCGGTGGAAACACTGAAGCTTTCTTT.